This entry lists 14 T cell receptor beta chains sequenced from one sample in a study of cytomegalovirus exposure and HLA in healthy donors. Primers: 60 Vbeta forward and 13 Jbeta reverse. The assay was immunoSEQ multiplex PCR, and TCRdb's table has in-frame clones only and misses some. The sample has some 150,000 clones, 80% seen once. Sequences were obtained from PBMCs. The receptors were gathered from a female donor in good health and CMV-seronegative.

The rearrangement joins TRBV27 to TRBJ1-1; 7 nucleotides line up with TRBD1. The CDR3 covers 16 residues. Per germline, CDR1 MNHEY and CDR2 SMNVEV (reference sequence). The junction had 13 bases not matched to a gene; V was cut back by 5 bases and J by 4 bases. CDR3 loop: CASSPHRQGSFTEAFF. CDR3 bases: TGTGCCAGCAGTCCCCACCGACAGGGATCTTTCACTGAAGCTTTCTTT.

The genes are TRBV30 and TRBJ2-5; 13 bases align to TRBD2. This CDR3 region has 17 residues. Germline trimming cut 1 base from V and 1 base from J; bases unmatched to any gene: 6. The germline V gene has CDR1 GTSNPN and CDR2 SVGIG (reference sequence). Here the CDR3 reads CAWSGLAGGTPQETQYF. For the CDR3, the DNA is TGTGCCTGGAGTGGACTAGCGGGAGGCACCCCCCAAGAGACCCAGTACTTC.

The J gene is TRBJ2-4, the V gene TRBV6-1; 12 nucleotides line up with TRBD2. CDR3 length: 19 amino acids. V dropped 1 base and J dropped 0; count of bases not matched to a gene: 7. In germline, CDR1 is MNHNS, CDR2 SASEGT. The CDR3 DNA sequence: TGTGCCAGCAGTGAAGGGGGGACTAGCGGGTGGGTAGCCAAAAACATTCAGTACTTC. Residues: CASSEGGTSGWVAKNIQYF.

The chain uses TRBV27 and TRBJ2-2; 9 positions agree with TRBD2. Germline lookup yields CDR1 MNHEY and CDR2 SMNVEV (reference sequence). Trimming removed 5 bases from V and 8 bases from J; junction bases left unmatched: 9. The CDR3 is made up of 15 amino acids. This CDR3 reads CASSEAGGSLGELFF. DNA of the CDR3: TGTGCCAGCAGTGAAGCGGGGGGCAGTTTAGGGGAGCTGTTTTTT.

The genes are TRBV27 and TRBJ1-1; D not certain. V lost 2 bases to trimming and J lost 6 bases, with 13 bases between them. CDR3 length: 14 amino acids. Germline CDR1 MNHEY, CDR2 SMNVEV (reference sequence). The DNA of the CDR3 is TGTGCCAGCAGTTTAGAATCGACGAGCGCTGAAGCTTTCTTT. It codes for CASSLESTSAEAFF.

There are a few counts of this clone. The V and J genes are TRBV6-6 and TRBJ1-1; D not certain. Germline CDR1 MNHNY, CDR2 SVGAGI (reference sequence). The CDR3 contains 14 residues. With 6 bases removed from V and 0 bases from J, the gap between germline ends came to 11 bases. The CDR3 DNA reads TGTGCCAGCAGCTCACATCGCCTGAACACTGAAGCTTTCTTT. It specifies CASSSHRLNTEAFF.

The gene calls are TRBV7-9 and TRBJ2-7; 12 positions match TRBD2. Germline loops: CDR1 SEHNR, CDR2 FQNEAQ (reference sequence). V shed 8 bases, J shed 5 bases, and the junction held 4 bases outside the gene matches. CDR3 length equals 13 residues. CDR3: CASLLAGGNEQYF. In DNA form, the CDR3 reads TGTGCCAGCTTACTAGCGGGAGGAAACGAGCAGTACTTC.

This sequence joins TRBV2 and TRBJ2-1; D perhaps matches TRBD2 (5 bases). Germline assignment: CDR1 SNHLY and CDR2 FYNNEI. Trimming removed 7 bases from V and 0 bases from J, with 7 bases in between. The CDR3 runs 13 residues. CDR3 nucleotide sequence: TGTGCCAGCAAGGGAGACTCCTACAATGAGCAGTTCTTC. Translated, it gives CASKGDSYNEQFF.

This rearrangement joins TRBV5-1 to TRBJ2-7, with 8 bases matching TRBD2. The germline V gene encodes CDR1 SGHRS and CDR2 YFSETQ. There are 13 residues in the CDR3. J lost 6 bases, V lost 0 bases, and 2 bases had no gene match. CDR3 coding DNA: TGCGCCAGCAGCTTGGGAGCGGGGGCCGAGCAGTACTTC. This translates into CASSLGAGAEQYF. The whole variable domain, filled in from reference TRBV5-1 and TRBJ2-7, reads KAGVTQTPRYLIKTRGQQVTLSCSPISGHRSVSWYQQTPGQGLQFLFEYFSETQRNKGNFPGRFSGRQFSNSRSEMNVSTLELGDSALYLCASSLGAGAEQYFGPGTRLTVT.

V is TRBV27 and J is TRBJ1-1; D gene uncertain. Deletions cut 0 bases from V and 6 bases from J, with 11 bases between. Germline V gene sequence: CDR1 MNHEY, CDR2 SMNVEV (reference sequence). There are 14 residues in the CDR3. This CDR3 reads CASSLSTRAAEAFF. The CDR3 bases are TGTGCCAGCAGTTTATCGACGAGGGCGGCTGAAGCTTTCTTT.

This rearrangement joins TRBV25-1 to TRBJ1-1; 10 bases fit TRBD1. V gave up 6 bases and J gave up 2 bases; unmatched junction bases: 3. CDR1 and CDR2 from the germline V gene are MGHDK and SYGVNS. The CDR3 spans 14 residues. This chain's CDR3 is CASSRTGGNTEAFF. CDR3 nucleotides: TGTGCCAGCAGCCGGACAGGGGGAAACACTGAAGCTTTCTTT.

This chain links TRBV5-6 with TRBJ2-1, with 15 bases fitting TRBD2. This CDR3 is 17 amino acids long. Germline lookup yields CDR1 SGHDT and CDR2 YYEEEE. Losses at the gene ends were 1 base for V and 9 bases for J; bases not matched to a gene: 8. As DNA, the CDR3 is TGTGCCAGCAGCTTGTTATCCCGGACTAGCGGGAGGGGTGAGCAGTTCTTC. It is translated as CASSLLSRTSGRGEQFF.

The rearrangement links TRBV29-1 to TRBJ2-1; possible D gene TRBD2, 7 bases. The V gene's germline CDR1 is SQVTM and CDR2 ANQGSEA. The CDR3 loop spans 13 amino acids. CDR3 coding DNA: TGCAGTGGCGGGGGCGCGGGGTACAATGAGCAGTTCTTC. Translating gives CSGGGAGYNEQFF.

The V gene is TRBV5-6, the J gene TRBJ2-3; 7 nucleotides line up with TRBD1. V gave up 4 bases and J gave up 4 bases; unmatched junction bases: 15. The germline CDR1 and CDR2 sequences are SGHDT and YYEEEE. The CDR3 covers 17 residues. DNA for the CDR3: TGTGCCAGCAGCCCCACCTACTACCGACAGGGCCCAGATACGCAGTATTTT. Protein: CASSPTYYRQGPDTQYF.